This T cell receptor (beta chain) stems from a study of cytomegalovirus exposure and HLA in healthy donors. Study-wide results and caveats: Productive status was seen about 90% or about 30% of the time for most TCR beta V segments in an earlier analysis. As confirmed in vitro, three CMV-associated chains were specific for CMV antigens. Most observed TCR sequences were rare, whereas some public TCRs were detected in many donors.

Remarks on this clone: Its antigen remains unidentified.

PCR primers comprised 60 Vbeta and 13 Jbeta primers. TCRdb's table, derived via immunoSEQ multiplex PCR, lists solely in-frame clones and lacks some. Among about 180,000 clones listed, 80% were seen once. Trimming stripped 4 bases from V and 2 bases from J, with 5 bases between. This CDR3 has 12 residues. Germline V CDR1 and CDR2: SQVTM, ANQGSEA. The V and J genes are TRBV29-1 and TRBJ2-2; D unresolved. The clonotype originates from a girl aged 5 to 17 in good health and CMV-seropositive. The specimen was PBMCs. CDR3 residues: CSVAHNTGELFF. CDR3 sequence (DNA): TGCAGCGTTGCACACAACACCGGGGAGCTGTTTTTT.